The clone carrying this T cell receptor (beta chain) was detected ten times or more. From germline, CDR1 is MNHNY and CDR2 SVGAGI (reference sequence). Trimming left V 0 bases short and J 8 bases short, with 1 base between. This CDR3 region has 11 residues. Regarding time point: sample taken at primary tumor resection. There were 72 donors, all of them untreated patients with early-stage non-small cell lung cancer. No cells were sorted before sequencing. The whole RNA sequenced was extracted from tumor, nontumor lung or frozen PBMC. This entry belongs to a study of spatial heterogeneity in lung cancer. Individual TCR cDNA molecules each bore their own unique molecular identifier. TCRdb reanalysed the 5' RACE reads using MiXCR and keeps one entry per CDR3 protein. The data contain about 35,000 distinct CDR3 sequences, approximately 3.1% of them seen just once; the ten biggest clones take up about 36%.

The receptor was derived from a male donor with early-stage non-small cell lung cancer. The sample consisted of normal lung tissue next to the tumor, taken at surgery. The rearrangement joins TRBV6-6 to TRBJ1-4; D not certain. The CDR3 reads CASSYSEKLFF. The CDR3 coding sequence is TGTGCCAGCAGTTACTCGGAAAAACTGTTTTTT.